Listed below are T cell receptor beta chains from one sample, sequenced in a study of blood T cell repertoires in COVID-19. Measured with immunoSEQ multiplex PCR; TCRdb has only the in-frame clones, and not every one. The repertoire holds approximately 90,000 clones, about 85% seen once, with under 4.5% in the top ten. The specimen sequenced was peripheral blood. The origin of the receptors is a man between 60 and 75 years old with acute or convalescent COVID-19. Both conserved end residues are part of each CDR3. Fields, in order: clone size, V gene, J gene, D gene, CDR3 DNA, CDR3 protein. D genes are given only for firm matches. For some rows the clone size is stated as once, few or many, or as a class when expanded; others skip it.

>few|TRBV3-1/TRBV3-2|TRBJ1-4|-
TGTGCCAGCAGCCAAGATTTGGGGGCGCGGGAGGGGAAACTGTTTTTT
CASSQDLGAREGKLFF
>once|TRBV6-2/TRBV6-3|TRBJ2-5|TRBD1
TGTGCCAGCAGTAGACAGGGGGAGACCCAGTACTTC
CASSRQGETQYF
>-|TRBV11-2|TRBJ2-7|-
TGTGCCAGCAGCTTCGGTCCAGGCTTAGACGAGCAGTACTTC
CASSFGPGLDEQYF
>-|TRBV3-1/TRBV3-2|TRBJ2-7|TRBD2
TGTGCCAGCAGCCAGGGACTAGCGGGGGGGCGCGAGCAGTACTTC
CASSQGLAGGREQYF
>-|TRBV18|TRBJ2-3|TRBD2
TGTGCCAGCTCACCCTATAGCGGCCCGGGGGGAGATACGCAGTATTTT
CASSPYSGPGGDTQYF
>-|TRBV6-7|TRBJ1-5|TRBD1
TGTGCCAGCAGTACCCGGGACAGAAATAGCAATCAGCCCCAGCATTTT
CASSTRDRNSNQPQHF
>-|TRBV5-1|TRBJ2-5|TRBD2
TGCGCCAGCAGCTTGGGGCCTAGCGGGGCCGGCTCGGGGACCCAGTACTTC
CASSLGPSGAGSGTQYF
>-|TRBV18|TRBJ1-4|-
TGTGCCAGCTCACCCTTAGGAATTACCAGGGAAAAACTGTTTTTT
CASSPLGITREKLFF
>-|TRBV5-1|TRBJ1-1|-
TGCGCCAGCAGCCAACTCGATTCAAAGAACACTGAAGCTTTCTTT
CASSQLDSKNTEAFF
>-|TRBV9|TRBJ2-3|-
TGTGCCAGTGGGGCAGGGCCTACAGATACGCAGTATTTT
CASGAGPTDTQYF
>-|TRBV6-6|TRBJ2-1|TRBD2
TGTGCCAGCAGTTACCGCGGGAGTCTGTACAATGAGCAGTTCTTC
CASSYRGSLYNEQFF
>few|TRBV9|TRBJ2-1|TRBD1
TGTGCCAGCAGCGTACGAGGGGGCCTCTACAATGAGCAGTTCTTC
CASSVRGGLYNEQFF
>-|TRBV10-3|TRBJ2-7|TRBD1
TGTGCCACGGGACAGACCTTCGGGGAGCAGTACTTC
CATGQTFGEQYF
>-|TRBV5-1|TRBJ2-7|-
TGCGCCAGCAGCTTGGTTGGAGGGGACGCCTACGAGCAGTACTTC
CASSLVGGDAYEQYF
>-|TRBV6-5|TRBJ1-2|TRBD1
TGTGCCAGCAGCGGGTGGACAGGGTTAAGATATGGCTACACCTTC
CASSGWTGLRYGYTF
>-|TRBV7-6|TRBJ2-5|TRBD1
TGTGCCACCCAACAGGGACAGGACCGAGAGACCCAGTACTTC
CATQQGQDRETQYF
>-|TRBV7-6|TRBJ2-1|TRBD2
TGTGCCAGCCGCCGGACTAGCGGGATGAATGAGCAGTTCTTC
CASRRTSGMNEQFF
>-|TRBV5-4|TRBJ1-1|-
TGTGCCAGCAGCTTGCGTCGGGATACTGAAGCTTTCTTT
CASSLRRDTEAFF
>-|TRBV6-5|TRBJ2-3|TRBD1
TGTGCCAGCACTGGACAGGGGGCGGACACAGATACGCAGTATTTT
CASTGQGADTDTQYF
>-|TRBV2|TRBJ2-1|TRBD2
TGTGCCAGCACTCAGACTAGCGGGGGTTACAATGAGCAGTTCTTC
CASTQTSGGYNEQFF
>-|TRBV6-5|TRBJ2-7|-
TGTGCCAGCATTCCAGCGGGCAAGGGATACGAGCAGTACTTC
CASIPAGKGYEQYF
>-|TRBV20-1|TRBJ1-4|-
TGCAGTGCACCTACTACCGGGTGGCTGTTTTTT
CSAPTTGWLFF
>-|TRBV2|TRBJ2-2|-
TGTGCCAGCAGTCGAGCGGGTGGGACGAACACCGGGGAGCTGTTTTTT
CASSRAGGTNTGELFF
>-|TRBV9|TRBJ1-2|-
TGTGCCAGCAGCGCGCATCGAGCAGGGCCTTCCAACTATGGCTACACCTTC
CASSAHRAGPSNYGYTF
>-|TRBV7-2|TRBJ2-7|-
TGTGCCAGCAGCTTCTCCAGCGGTCCCTGGCGCGAGCAGTACTTC
CASSFSSGPWREQYF
>-|TRBV15|TRBJ2-7|TRBD2
TGTGCCACCAGCAGTTTACTAGCGGGAGGGCCAAGAGAGCAGTACTTC
CATSSLLAGGPREQYF
>-|TRBV5-5|TRBJ2-7|TRBD2
TGTGCCAGCAGCTCCCCACTAGCGGGAAGGGCAGAGCAGTACTTC
CASSSPLAGRAEQYF
>-|TRBV21-1|TRBJ2-4|-
TGTGCCAGCAGCGGGGCTAATGGCGGGGGAGGCCCCCTAGCCAAAAACATTCAGTACTTC
CASSGANGGGGPLAKNIQYF
>-|TRBV29-1|TRBJ1-2|-
TGCAGCGTACAGGATTATAGTGGCTACACCTTC
CSVQDYSGYTF
>-|TRBV5-1|TRBJ2-3|TRBD2
TGCGCCAGCAGCCGGACTAGCGGGGGGGCCACAGATACGCAGTATTTT
CASSRTSGGATDTQYF
>-|TRBV5-4|TRBJ2-5|-
TGTGCCAGCAGCCGGAGGGCGGACCAAGAGACCCAGTACTTC
CASSRRADQETQYF
>-|TRBV6-1|TRBJ2-3|-
TGTGCCAGCAGTGAAGATTTTGGCAGAGCTAGTTCGAATTTT
CASSEDFGRASSNF
>-|TRBV7-9|TRBJ1-5|TRBD1
TGTGCCAGCAGCCAGGGTCGTTTGGGACAGGGGGCTGAGCAGCCCCAGCATTTT
CASSQGRLGQGAEQPQHF
>-|TRBV19|TRBJ1-5|-
TGTGCCAGTAGCAGGGATAGCAATCAGCCCCAGCATTTT
CASSRDSNQPQHF
>once|TRBV7-6|TRBJ2-5|TRBD2
TGTGCCAGCAGCTGGGGCGGGGGGTCCTACCAAGAGACCCAGTACTTC
CASSWGGGSYQETQYF
>-|TRBV5-1|TRBJ1-1|TRBD1
TGCGCCAGCAGCCCTCCGGGACAGGCGGGGAACACTGAAGCTTTCTTT
CASSPPGQAGNTEAFF
>-|TRBV12-3/TRBV12-4|TRBJ2-4|-
TGTGCCAGCAGTTTAGGGGGAGTGGTATTTCAGTACTTC
CASSLGGVVFQYF
>-|TRBV6-5|TRBJ1-1|TRBD1
TGTGCCAGCAGAAGGACAGGGGCGCTGAACACTGAAGCTTTCTTT
CASRRTGALNTEAFF
>-|TRBV6-5|TRBJ1-2|-
TGTGCCAGCAGTTACGACAGGTACTATGGCTACACCTTC
CASSYDRYYGYTF
>once|TRBV6-1|TRBJ2-3|TRBD1
TGTGCCAGCAGTGAATGGGACAGGGCCCATACGCAGTATTTT
CASSEWDRAHTQYF
>-|TRBV11-2|TRBJ1-2|-
TGTGCCAGCAGCTTAGATAGCGGGGCTAGTTACACCTTC
CASSLDSGASYTF
>-|TRBV19|TRBJ1-6|-
TGTGCCAGTAGTATGGGCGACAAATATAATTCACCCCTCCACTTT
CASSMGDKYNSPLHF
>-|TRBV6-2/TRBV6-3|TRBJ1-1|TRBD1
TGTGCCAGCAGCCCCCACAGGGGGGGAAACACTGAAGCTTTCTTT
CASSPHRGGNTEAFF
>-|TRBV6-5|TRBJ1-6|TRBD1
TGTGCCAGCAGTCCTACAGGGGGTAATTCACCCCTCCACTTT
CASSPTGGNSPLHF
>-|TRBV6-5|TRBJ2-7|TRBD1
TGTGCCAGCACTCAGGGGGTGGGGGAGCAGTACTTC
CASTQGVGEQYF
>-|TRBV28|TRBJ2-3|-
TGTGCCAGCAGTTTATTGACTAGGACAGATACGCAGTATTTT
CASSLLTRTDTQYF
>-|TRBV29-1|TRBJ1-2|-
TGCAGCGTTGAGGGCCCGGTTAACTATGGCTACACCTTC
CSVEGPVNYGYTF
>-|TRBV2|TRBJ2-5|-
TGTGCCAGCAGGGAGGACGGGGAGACCCAGTACTTC
CASREDGETQYF
>once|TRBV2|TRBJ2-7|TRBD1
TGTGCCAGCAGGACAGGGGGTAGCTCCTACGAGCAGTACTTC
CASRTGGSSYEQYF
>-|TRBV5-4|TRBJ2-5|-
TGTGCCAGCAGCTTCGCGGGAGAGACCCAGTACTTC
CASSFAGETQYF
>-|TRBV5-1|TRBJ2-3|TRBD1
TGCGCCAGCAGCTTAGGACAGGGAGGAGGGTCAGATACGCAGTATTTT
CASSLGQGGGSDTQYF
>-|TRBV2|TRBJ2-1|TRBD1
TGTGCGATAGATCGACAGGGGTTGAATGAGCAGTTCTTC
CAIDRQGLNEQFF
>-|TRBV12-3/TRBV12-4|TRBJ1-1|TRBD1
TGTGCCAGCAGTTTTGGGACAGGGGGCTTTGCTTTCTTT
CASSFGTGGFAFF
>-|TRBV9|TRBJ2-7|TRBD2
TGTGCCAGCAGCGTAGCACTAGCGGGGGGCCCTTACGAGCAGTACTTC
CASSVALAGGPYEQYF
>-|TRBV7-2|TRBJ2-3|TRBD2
TGTGCCAGCAGCTTATTACCGGGGGGATCCACAGATACGCAGTATTTT
CASSLLPGGSTDTQYF